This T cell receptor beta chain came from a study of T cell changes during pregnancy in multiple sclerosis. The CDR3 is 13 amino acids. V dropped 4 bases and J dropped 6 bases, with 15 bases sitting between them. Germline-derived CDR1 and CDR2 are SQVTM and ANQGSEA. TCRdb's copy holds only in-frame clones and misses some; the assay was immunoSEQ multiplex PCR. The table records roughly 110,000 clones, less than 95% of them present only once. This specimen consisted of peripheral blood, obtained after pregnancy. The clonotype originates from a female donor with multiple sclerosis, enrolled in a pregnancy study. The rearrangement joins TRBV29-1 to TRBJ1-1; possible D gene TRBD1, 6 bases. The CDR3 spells CSVVGGQGAEAFF. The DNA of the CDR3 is TGCAGCGTTGTGGGGGGGCAGGGAGCTGAAGCTTTCTTT. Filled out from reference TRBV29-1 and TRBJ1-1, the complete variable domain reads SAVISQKPSRDICQRGTSLTIQCQVDSQVTMMFWYRQQPGQSLTLIATANQGSEATYESGFVIDKFPISRPNLTFSTLTVSNMSPEDSSIYLCSVVGGQGAEAFFGQGTRLTVV.